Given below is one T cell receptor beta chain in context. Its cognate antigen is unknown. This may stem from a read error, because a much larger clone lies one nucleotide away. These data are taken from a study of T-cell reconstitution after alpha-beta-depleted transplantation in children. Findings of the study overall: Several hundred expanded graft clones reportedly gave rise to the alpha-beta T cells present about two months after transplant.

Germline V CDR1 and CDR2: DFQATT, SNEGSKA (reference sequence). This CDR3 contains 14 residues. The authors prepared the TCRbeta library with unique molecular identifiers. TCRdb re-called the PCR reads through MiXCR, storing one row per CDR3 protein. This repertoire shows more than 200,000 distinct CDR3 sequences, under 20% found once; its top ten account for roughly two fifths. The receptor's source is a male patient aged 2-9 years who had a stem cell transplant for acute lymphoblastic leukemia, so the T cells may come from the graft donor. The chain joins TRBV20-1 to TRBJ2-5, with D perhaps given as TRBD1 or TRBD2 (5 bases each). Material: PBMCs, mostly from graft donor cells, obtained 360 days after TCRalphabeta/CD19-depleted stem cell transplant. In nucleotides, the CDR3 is TGCAGTGCGCAATCCGGGACCTACCAAGAGACCCAGTGCTTC. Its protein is CSAQSGTYQETQCF.